This T cell receptor beta chain is drawn from a study of T cell repertoires in cytomegalovirus infection. Overall study context: Signatures in public TCR beta sequences pointed to both CMV infection and matching HLA type.

MiXCR was run by TCRdb on the reads, yielding one entry per CDR3 protein. The table lists almost 300,000 distinct CDR3 sequences, 9.6% of them singletons. V shed 6 bases, J shed 2 bases, and the junction held 2 bases outside the gene matches. Germline V gene lookup returns CDR1 MNHEY and CDR2 SVGEGT. This CDR3 is 13 amino acids long. The study, taken as a whole, reports: The study identified carriers of CMV plus the relevant HLA from cumulative public TCR beta family frequency. The response measured ex vivo was dominated by TCR beta clonotypes (HLA-C-restricted and CMV-specific).

There are many counts of this clonotype. What it binds is unknown. Material: PBMCs. The clonotype comes from a human donor in good health (CMV status not recorded). Some clones in this sample may be carry-over from other donors' samples. V and J are TRBV6-2 or TRBV6-3 and TRBJ2-5, with TRBD2 identical over 8 bases. The CDR3 loop is CASRGLAQETQYF. CDR3 in DNA: TGTGCCAGCAGAGGACTAGCTCAAGAGACCCAGTACTTC.